This TCR beta chain is from a study of T cells in tuberculosis. The study's findings and limits: Some low-affinity tetramer-binding T cells may be absent from this sample.

Sequencing of TCR-alpha and TCR-beta chains was unpaired. Method: immunoSEQ multiplex PCR; TCRdb's copy keeps in-frame clones and lacks some. This sample has approximately 59,000 clones, with under 90% found just once. Thawed, overnight-rested PBMC were stained with GMM-loaded CD1B tetramer, viability dye and anti-CD3, then sorted. C32 glucose monomycolate from Rhodococcus equi was loaded onto the CD1B tetramers. There are many counts of this clone. V was pared by 4 bases and J by 0 bases, with 17 bases between. Germline CDR1 SGHKS, CDR2 YYEKEE (reference sequence). This CDR3 comprises 17 residues. The receptor's source is an adult woman with latent tuberculosis. The rearrangement uses TRBV5-5 and TRBJ1-3, with a possible D match to TRBD1 (6 bases). What was sequenced was CD1b-GMM tetramer-negative cells sorted from PBMCs. This chain's CDR3 is CASSPTPRGLSGNTIYF. The CDR3 DNA follows: TGTGCCAGCAGCCCGACCCCCAGGGGCCTCTCTGGAAACACCATATATTTT.